The present T cell receptor beta chain was sequenced within a study of technical replicates of blood from a handful of donors. The V and J ends lost 1 base and 0 bases respectively, with 12 bases between them. CDR3 length: 17 residues. Germline CDR1 and CDR2: LNHNV and YYDKDF (reference sequence). Repertoires were generated with immunoSEQ multiplex PCR, while TCRdb's copy carries only in-frame clones and drops some. There are roughly 62,000 clones in the sample; just under 90% occur only once, and 4.5% to 5% lies in the top ten. The sequenced sample was PBMCs. The chain has TRBV15 and TRBJ2-2; D is possibly TRBD1 (6 bases). This TCR derives from a human donor in good health. Some clones in this sample may be carry-over from other donors' samples. CDR3 DNA: TGTGCCACCAGCAGAGGGAACAGGGCCTCGAACACCGGGGAGCTGTTTTTT. Translated: CATSRGNRASNTGELFF.